This T cell receptor (beta chain) was recovered during a study of a mutant IDH1 vaccine in newly diagnosed glioma. In the study overall: The first vaccination came 4-6 weeks after radiotherapy alone, or with temozolomide cycles. Notes on the study in general: Top peripheral T cell clonotype shifts appeared unrelated to pseudoprogression. Among patients, around 93% showed immune responses induced by the vaccine.

Time point meaning: week 5, during vaccination. A 20-mer mutant IDH1 peptide at 300 ug was injected subcutaneously with topical imiquimod. This clone was recorded a few times. Antigen specificity is unknown. TCRdb keeps only in-frame clones here, not all; method: immunoSEQ multiplex PCR. The sample consists of 40,000 to 60,000 clones, around 80% of them appearing once. CDR3 size: 15 residues. The germline V gene encodes CDR1 LGHNT and CDR2 FRNRAP. The V gene end was trimmed by 4 bases and the J gene end by 5 bases; junction bases not matched to a gene: 3. This clonotype was sampled from a woman aged 40 to 50 with glioma. V and J are TRBV12-5 and TRBJ1-4; 11 bases are shared with TRBD1. Sequencing used PBMCs, obtained from a glioma patient whose treatment included an IDH1 peptide vaccine. The CDR3 DNA sequence: TGTGCTAGTGGTTCGGGGGACAGGGGGAATGAAAAACTGTTTTTT. Translation gives CASGSGDRGNEKLFF.